The source of this T cell receptor (beta chain) is a study of long-term antiretroviral therapy in people with HIV. Trimming took 5 bases from V and 4 from J, leaving 14 bases between them. This CDR3 spans 15 amino acids. In germline, CDR1 is LNHDA, CDR2 SQIVND (reference sequence). The immunoSEQ assay was v3.0, run at survey level. Sequenced by immunoSEQ multiplex PCR; TCRdb stores in-frame clones only, minus some. Of roughly 23,000 clones detected, around 84% appear once; the ten largest clones hold 3% to 4%. V and J are TRBV19 and TRBJ2-2; perhaps TRBD1 as D (7 bases). The source is a woman in her 50s with HIV. This material consisted of unsorted PBMCs, taken 1.9 years after starting antiretroviral therapy. The CDR3 sequence: CASSRGQEGTGELFF. DNA for the CDR3: TGTGCCAGTAGTCGCGGACAGGAGGGCACCGGGGAGCTGTTTTTT.